Following are 13 T cell receptor beta chains from one sample sequenced in a study of early T cells in non-severe SARS-CoV-2 infection. TCRdb used MiXCR to reprocess the 5' RACE reads, holding one entry per CDR3 protein. The sample consists of around 60,000 distinct CDR3 sequences, roughly 10% of them appearing once. Here the sequenced sample was whole blood, taken at baseline. The receptors come from an adult who was a healthcare worker with PCR-confirmed SARS-CoV-2 infection or an uninfected control (not recorded which).

This clonotype showed up many times. The V call is TRBV5-1, the J call TRBJ2-7, with D tentatively TRBD2 (6 bases). The germline gives CDR1 SGHRS, CDR2 YFSETQ. This CDR3 spans 16 amino acids. V dropped 4 bases and J dropped 0 bases, with 17 bases sitting between them. CDR3 sequence reads: CASSPTTSSPSYEQYF. CDR3 coding DNA: TGCGCCAGCAGCCCTACTACTAGCTCGCCCTCCTACGAGCAGTACTTC.

This clonotype has more than one count but fewer than ten. This chain joins TRBV9 and TRBJ2-1; 9 bases match TRBD1. This CDR3 contains 16 residues. V shed 2 bases and J 4 bases; nucleotides not matched to a gene: 7. CDR1 and CDR2 from the germline V gene are SGDLS and YYNGEE. The CDR3 DNA reads as TGTGCCAGCAGCGTCGATCGGGACAGGGTTTACAATGAGCAGTTCTTC. It yields the protein CASSVDRDRVYNEQFF.

This clonotype was seen at least ten times. The chain couples TRBV20-1 to TRBJ1-2; tentative D call: TRBD1 (5 bases). V lost 6 bases, J lost 10 bases, and 21 bases lay in between. The CDR3 is 13 amino acids. Germline V gene lookup returns CDR1 DFQATT and CDR2 SNEGSKA (reference sequence). Written as DNA, the CDR3 is TGCAGTGCCCTTCTCGGGGGTAGACAGACCTACACCTTC. Translation: CSALLGGRQTYTF.

This clonotype was seen a handful of times. J is TRBJ2-5 and V is TRBV5-1; maybe TRBD1 (7 bases). CDR3 length: 15 amino acids. V lost 4 bases and J 3 bases, leaving 16 bases between the germline ends. Germline V gives CDR1 SGHRS, CDR2 YFSETQ. The CDR3 spells CASSPGDSLEETQYF. The DNA of the CDR3 is TGCGCCAGCAGCCCGGGGGACAGTTTAGAAGAGACCCAGTACTTC.

The table lists this clonotype with many counts. This rearrangement joins TRBV4-1 to TRBJ2-1, with 9 bases aligning to TRBD2. The CDR3 totals 17 residues. CDR1 is MGHRA and CDR2 is YSYEKL in the germline V gene. The V gene end was trimmed by 4 bases and the J gene end by 10 bases; junction bases not matched to a gene: 17. The CDR3 region is CASSPSVLRTSVWEQFF. CDR3 sequence (DNA): TGCGCCAGCAGCCCGTCAGTGTTAAGGACTAGCGTTTGGGAGCAGTTCTTC.

This clonotype appeared a few times. The chain combines TRBV7-9 with TRBJ2-5; TRBD2 matches at 9 bases. Germline-derived CDR1 and CDR2 are SEHNR and FQNEAQ (reference sequence). Unmatched junction bases numbered 10, after V lost 3 bases and J lost 2 bases. CDR3 size: 17 residues. This CDR3 reads CASSFGLAGHLQETQYF. In nucleotides, the CDR3 is TGTGCCAGCAGCTTCGGCCTAGCGGGGCACCTTCAAGAGACCCAGTACTTC.

This clonotype was picked up many times. V and J are TRBV4-2 and TRBJ2-7; D is undetermined. The germline gives CDR1 LGHNA, CDR2 YNFKEQ. Trimming left V 1 base short and J 7 bases short, with 8 bases between. The CDR3 length is 12 residues. CDR3 coding DNA: TGTGCCAGCAGCCAAGTTTTGGGGGAGCAGTACTTC. Amino acids: CASSQVLGEQYF.

This clonotype was found a few times. The V and J genes are TRBV3-1 and TRBJ2-1; maybe TRBD2 (5 bases). From germline, CDR1 is LGHDT and CDR2 YNNKEL (reference sequence). V shed 0 bases and J shed 9 bases, with 9 bases lying between them. The CDR3 contains 13 residues. The CDR3 bases are TGTGCCAGCAGCCAAGATCTTCGGGGTGAGCAGTTCTTC. Its translation: CASSQDLRGEQFF.

The chain's CDR3 is CASTSLDRGIYNEQFF. The CDR3 nucleotides are TGTGCCAGCACCTCACTCGACAGGGGGATCTACAATGAGCAGTTCTTC. This chain connects TRBV5-6 to TRBJ2-1, with 9 bases lining up with TRBD1. Germline CDR1 SGHDT, CDR2 YYEEEE. The CDR3 totals 16 residues. V lost 6 bases, J lost 3 bases, and 10 bases stayed unmatched.

V gene TRBV10-2 combines with J gene TRBJ2-2, with a possible D match to TRBD1 (5 bases). The CDR3 covers 14 residues. Germline lookup yields CDR1 WSHSY and CDR2 SAAADI. V shed 6 bases and J shed 7 bases, with 15 bases lying between them. DNA for the CDR3: TGCGCCAGCAGGAACCAGGGTTTAGGCGGGGAGCTGTTTTTT. Translated: CASRNQGLGGELFF.

This clonotype was counted between two and nine times. The chain couples TRBV7-9 to TRBJ2-4; D gene unclear. V lost 3 bases and J 3 bases, leaving 6 bases between the germline ends. The CDR3 is made up of 13 amino acids. Germline V CDR1 and CDR2: SEHNR, FQNEAQ (reference sequence). CDR3 bases: TGTGCCAGCAGCTTCTCGGACAAAAACATTCAGTACTTC. Amino acid sequence: CASSFSDKNIQYF.

This clonotype was counted only a few times. The chain couples TRBV15 to TRBJ1-1; weak D call: TRBD1 (6 bases). CDR1 and CDR2 from the germline V gene are LNHNV and YYDKDF (reference sequence). CDR3 length equals 13 residues. Trimming removed 1 base at V and 7 bases at J, with 10 bases between. CDR3 in amino acids: CATSRGTDVEAFF. In DNA, the CDR3 is TGTGCCACCAGCAGAGGGACAGACGTTGAAGCTTTCTTT.

The J gene is TRBJ2-7, the V gene TRBV7-9; D assignment may be TRBD1 or TRBD2 (5 bases each). V lost 5 bases to trimming and J lost 7 bases, with 12 bases between them. Germline-derived CDR1 and CDR2 are SEHNR and FQNEAQ (reference sequence). This CDR3 region has 12 residues. CDR3 in amino acids: CASSRGLREQYF. CDR3 DNA: TGTGCCAGCAGCCGGGGCCTTAGGGAGCAGTACTTC.